The 27 T cell receptor beta chains presented below share a single source sample, sequenced in a study of blood T cells in healthy people across ages. Alongside a J-beta primer mix, a sample-barcoded 5' primer served in a second PCR lasting roughly 7 to 11 cycles. TCRdb re-analysed the 5' RACE reads in MiXCR, keeping a single row per CDR3 protein. Of about 1.4 million distinct CDR3 sequences listed, around 59% are singletons. The sequencing sample was made of blood. The receptor source for this set is a man aged 18 to 30 in good health.

This clonotype came up once. This rearrangement joins TRBV6-2 or TRBV6-3 to TRBJ2-1; D may be TRBD2 (5 bases). Trimming shortened V by 5 bases and J by 15 bases, and 23 bases separated the two germline ends. This CDR3 spans 14 amino acids. Germline values: CDR1 MNHEY, CDR2 SVGEGT. CDR3 loop: CASSDEGFGTVPFF. In DNA, the CDR3 is TGTGCCAGCAGTGACGAGGGTTTCGGCACTGTCCCGTTCTTC.

V is TRBV11-2 and J is TRBJ2-7, with 8 bases fitting TRBD2. V trimming: 1 base; J trimming: 0 bases; junction bases outside the gene matches: 8. Per the germline V gene, CDR1 is SGHAT and CDR2 is FQNNGV. The CDR3 contains 17 residues. Here the CDR3 reads CASSLAAGGFSSYEQYF. The CDR3 DNA sequence: TGTGCCAGCAGCTTAGCTGCGGGAGGATTTTCCTCCTACGAGCAGTACTTC. The entire variable domain, with the rest obtained from reference TRBV11-2 and TRBJ2-7, is as follows: EAGVAQSPRYKIIEKRQSVAFWCNPISGHATLYWYQQILGQGPKLLIQFQNNGVVDDSQLPKDRFSAERLKGVDSTLKIQPAKLEDSAVYLCASSLAAGGFSSYEQYFGPGTRLTVT.

The chain joins TRBV20-1 to TRBJ2-7; D gene uncertain. CDR1 and CDR2 from the germline V gene are DFQATT and SNEGSKA (reference sequence). Trimming removed 0 bases at V and 2 bases at J, with 8 bases between. The CDR3 length is 13 residues. This CDR3 is CSAREPLAYEQYF. For the CDR3, the DNA is TGCAGTGCTAGAGAACCCCTGGCCTACGAGCAGTACTTC.

The rearrangement links TRBV12-3 or TRBV12-4 to TRBJ2-5; 7 positions agree with TRBD2. Trimming took 1 base from V and 5 from J; bases not matched to a gene: 7. The CDR3 loop spans 15 amino acids. CDR3 residues: CASSLVGGERETQYF. In nucleotides, the CDR3 is TGTGCCAGCAGTTTAGTTGGGGGGGAGAGGGAGACCCAGTACTTC.

The rearrangement links TRBV5-1 to TRBJ2-1, with 7 bases that match TRBD2. Germline V gene data show CDR1 as SGHRS and CDR2 as YFSETQ. V trimming: 0 bases; J trimming: 5 bases; junction bases outside the gene matches: 8. The CDR3 totals 16 residues. CDR3 coding DNA: TGCGCCAGCAGCTTGGCCCTCGGCGGGGGAAACAATGAGCAGTTCTTC. Translating gives CASSLALGGGNNEQFF.

The chain has TRBV11-2 and TRBJ1-1; 11 bases are a match to TRBD1. The germline V gene encodes CDR1 SGHAT and CDR2 FQNNGV. The CDR3 has 15 amino acids. The ends lost 5 bases at V and 1 base at J; junction bases unmatched: 3. CDR3 residues: CASSNGQGANTEAFF. The CDR3 DNA sequence: TGTGCCAGCAGCAACGGACAGGGGGCGAACACTGAAGCTTTCTTT.

The V gene is TRBV24-1, the J gene TRBJ2-5, with 7 bases that match TRBD1. Germline trimming cut 8 bases from V and 11 bases from J; bases unmatched to any gene: 16. This CDR3 has 14 residues. The germline V gene has CDR1 KGHDR and CDR2 SFDVKD. CDR3 region: CATTRDSTTVEQYF. The CDR3 nucleotides read TGTGCCACCACCCGGGACAGCACTACGGTAGAGCAGTACTTC.

The CDR3 bases are TGTGCCAGCAGTGCTCGGTCCCGGCAGGGGAACACTGAAGCTTTCTTT. It specifies CASSARSRQGNTEAFF. The V call is TRBV25-1, the J call TRBJ1-1, with D perhaps matching TRBD1 (5 bases). Germline lookup yields CDR1 MGHDK and CDR2 SYGVNS. The CDR3 extends over 16 amino acids. Between the trimmed V and J ends, which lost 4 bases and 1 base, there was a span of 16 bases.

The chain is built from TRBV6-5 and TRBJ2-2; D is undetermined. CDR3 size: 14 residues. Trimming shortened V by 6 bases and J by 3 bases, and 11 bases separated the two germline ends. The germline V gene encodes CDR1 MNHEY and CDR2 SVGAGI. The CDR3 DNA reads as TGTGCCAGCAGAACCACGCATGACACCGGGGAGCTGTTTTTT. Translating it yields CASRTTHDTGELFF.

The chain is built from TRBV11-2 and TRBJ2-2; D might be TRBD2 (5 bases). V was cut by 1 base and J by 6 bases, with 9 bases left in between. Germline V gives CDR1 SGHAT, CDR2 FQNNGV. The CDR3 is 14 amino acids. The CDR3 sequence is CASSLVSGSGELFF. The CDR3 DNA is TGTGCCAGCAGCTTAGTATCGGGATCCGGGGAGCTGTTTTTT.

The chain joins TRBV4-3 to TRBJ2-3; TRBD2 is a possible D gene (5 bases). V shed 0 bases and J shed 3 bases, with 10 bases lying between them. This CDR3 region has 15 residues. In germline, CDR1 is LGHNA, CDR2 YSLEER. The CDR3 reads CASSQDGGPTDTQYF. CDR3 DNA: TGCGCCAGCAGCCAAGATGGCGGGCCGACAGATACGCAGTATTTT.

For this clonotype: At one boundary the junction diverges from the germline segment, which might be a read error. This chain connects TRBV15 to TRBJ1-4; D may be TRBD1 (5 bases). The CDR3 loop spans 13 amino acids. Looked up from germline, CDR1 is LNHNV and CDR2 is YYDKDF (reference sequence). Written as DNA, the CDR3 is TGTGCCGCCAGCAGGGTGTATAATGAAAAACTGTTTTTT. It yields the protein CAASRVYNEKLFF.

J is TRBJ1-2 and V is TRBV20-1, with 11 bases lining up with TRBD1. CDR3 size: 15 residues. Germline V gene lookup returns CDR1 DFQATT and CDR2 SNEGSKA (reference sequence). The J segment lost 5 bases and the V segment lost 4 bases, leaving 9 bases of the junction unmatched. The CDR3 DNA reads TGCAGTGCTACCAGGACAGGGGGCGCGGAGTATGGCTACACCTTC. Its translation is CSATRTGGAEYGYTF.

The chain is built from TRBV20-1 and TRBJ1-2, with TRBD1 as a possible D gene (6 bases). The CDR3 totals 13 residues. Germline lookup yields CDR1 DFQATT and CDR2 SNEGSKA (reference sequence). Trimming shortened V by 2 bases and J by 6 bases, and 13 bases separated the two germline ends. The CDR3 spells CSARRQEWNGYTF. Here the CDR3 DNA reads TGCAGTGCTAGACGACAGGAATGGAATGGCTACACCTTC.

V and J are TRBV9 and TRBJ1-2; D ambiguous. V lost 4 bases to trimming and J lost 1 base, with 11 bases between them. The CDR3 consists of 14 residues. CDR1 is SGDLS, CDR2 YYNGEE, per germline. Written as DNA, the CDR3 is TGTGCCAGCAGCTCCCTCGATATTAACTATGGCTACACCTTC. Translated, it gives CASSSLDINYGYTF.

This clonotype occurred once. The chain joins TRBV30 to TRBJ2-1; no clear D. The J call may not be correct, given that the DNA end is closer to TRBJ2-7. This CDR3 spans 11 amino acids. Germline V gives CDR1 GTSNPN, CDR2 SVGIG (reference sequence). The DNA for the CDR3 is TGTGCCAACCAGGTCCTTAATGAGCAGTACTTC. Its translation is CANQVLNEQYF.

This clonotype was counted between two and nine times. The CDR3 loop is CASSQEISGAIGNNEQFF. As DNA, the CDR3 is TGTGCCAGCAGCCAAGAAATTAGCGGGGCAATCGGGAACAATGAGCAGTTCTTC. The chain joins TRBV4-2 to TRBJ2-1; TRBD2 agrees at 8 bases. Germline V gene lookup returns CDR1 LGHNA and CDR2 YNFKEQ. The CDR3 runs to 18 residues. Germline trimming cut 0 bases from V and 5 bases from J; bases unmatched to any gene: 12.

The rearrangement links TRBV24-1 to TRBJ2-6, with 11 bases fitting TRBD1. The CDR3 has 20 residues. CDR1 KGHDR and CDR2 SFDVKD come from the germline V gene. J lost 2 bases, V lost 0 bases, and 8 bases had no gene match. Here the CDR3 DNA reads TGTGCCACCAGTGATTTGCCCTCGGGACAGGGGGACCCTGGGGCCAACGTCCTGACTTTC. Translated, it gives CATSDLPSGQGDPGANVLTF.

This clonotype appeared a few times. V is TRBV29-1 and J is TRBJ1-6, with D maybe TRBD1 (5 bases). Trimming pared 6 bases from V and 9 bases from J, leaving 18 bases between. The germline V gene encodes CDR1 SQVTM and CDR2 ANQGSEA. The CDR3 consists of 14 residues. CDR3 bases: TGCAGCGTCGCCATGGGGGACTCCAGTTCACCCCTCCACTTT. Translation gives CSVAMGDSSSPLHF. The full variable domain, completed using reference TRBV29-1 and TRBJ1-6, is SAVISQKPSRDICQRGTSLTIQCQVDSQVTMMFWYRQQPGQSLTLIATANQGSEATYESGFVIDKFPISRPNLTFSTLTVSNMSPEDSSIYLCSVAMGDSSSPLHFGNGTRLTVT.

The gene calls are TRBV6-2 or TRBV6-3 and TRBJ2-7; D is ambiguous. In germline, CDR1 is MNHEY, CDR2 SVGEGT. The CDR3 runs to 15 residues. V dropped 0 bases and J dropped 6 bases, with 15 bases sitting between them. CDR3 DNA: TGTGCCAGCAGTTACTCGAACCCGGGTCGTGGCGAGCAGTACTTC. This codes for CASSYSNPGRGEQYF.

This clonotype was observed at least ten times. This chain uses TRBV29-1 with TRBJ2-7; D not certain. CDR1 is SQVTM and CDR2 is ANQGSEA in the germline V gene. V was cut by 4 bases and J by 0 bases, with 10 bases left in between. The CDR3 contains 13 residues. The CDR3 is CSVAGRSSYEQYF. The CDR3 DNA reads as TGCAGCGTTGCCGGCAGGAGCTCCTACGAGCAGTACTTC.

The chain uses TRBV10-2 and TRBJ1-5; D unclear. The germline CDR1 and CDR2 sequences are WSHSY and SAAADI. Between the trimmed V and J ends, which lost 3 bases and 4 bases, there was a span of 10 bases. CDR3 size: 14 residues. This chain's CDR3 is CASSEPSGNQPQHF. DNA for the CDR3: TGCGCCAGCAGTGAACCCTCCGGGAATCAGCCCCAGCATTTT.

The chain employs TRBV29-1 and TRBJ2-7; the D gene is possibly TRBD2 (5 bases). This CDR3 comprises 12 residues. V dropped 4 bases and J dropped 5 bases, with 12 bases sitting between them. Germline V gene sequence: CDR1 SQVTM, CDR2 ANQGSEA. The CDR3 DNA follows: TGCAGCGTTGGAGGACTGGGCAACGAGCAGTACTTC. This encodes CSVGGLGNEQYF.

The chain uses TRBV7-9 and TRBJ2-2, with D unclear. The germline V gene encodes CDR1 SEHNR and CDR2 FQNEAQ (reference sequence). The CDR3 extends over 14 amino acids. V dropped 5 bases and J dropped 7 bases, with 14 bases sitting between them. The CDR3 nucleotides are TGTGCCAGCAGCACTACGAAGGGCTACGGGGAGCTGTTTTTT. The encoded protein is CASSTTKGYGELFF.

This clonotype was seen a handful of times. The chain has TRBV29-1 and TRBJ2-3; unclear D gene. Germline-derived CDR1 and CDR2 are SQVTM and ANQGSEA. There are 13 residues in the CDR3. V was trimmed by 4 bases and J by 6 bases, leaving 14 bases between them. CDR3 DNA: TGCAGCGTTGTACACGCTCTTCAGGATACGCAGTATTTT. It codes for CSVVHALQDTQYF.

This sequence joins TRBV6-5 and TRBJ2-3; 11 nucleotides agree with TRBD2. Germline V gene lookup returns CDR1 MNHEY and CDR2 SVGAGI. V shed 2 bases, J shed 4 bases, and the junction held 2 bases outside the gene matches. The CDR3 consists of 15 residues. The CDR3 DNA reads as TGTGCCAGCAGTTACACTAGCGGGGGATCAGATACGCAGTATTTT. This encodes CASSYTSGGSDTQYF.

This clonotype appeared a few times. The CDR3 region has the DNA TGTGCCAGCAGCTTGGGAGAGGAGCGGGGGGGCCACACCGGGGAGCTGTTTTTT. It codes for CASSLGEERGGHTGELFF. The gene calls are TRBV11-2 and TRBJ2-2, with TRBD2 matching 10 bases. There are 18 residues in the CDR3. The V and J ends lost 3 bases and 3 bases, in that order; junction bases with no gene match: 10. The germline V gene encodes CDR1 SGHAT and CDR2 FQNNGV.